These 4 T cell receptor beta chains were sequenced from one sample in a study of cytomegalovirus exposure and HLA in healthy donors. 60 Vbeta and 13 Jbeta primers were used in PCR. The method was immunoSEQ multiplex PCR; TCRdb's version includes in-frame clones alone and lacks a portion of them. The sample includes hundreds of thousands of clones, about four fifths seen only once; the top ten take 2.9%. Sequencing input: PBMCs. These receptors were taken from a man aged 30-40 years in good health and CMV-seronegative.

This chain uses TRBV18 with TRBJ1-3, with TRBD1 matching over 9 bases. Germline V CDR1 and CDR2: KGHSH, LQKENI. The CDR3 has 16 residues. The ends lost 6 bases at V and 0 bases at J; junction bases unmatched: 6. CDR3 nucleotides: TGTGCCAGCTCCCGGGACAGGGTTGTCTCTGGAAACACCATATATTTT. It encodes CASSRDRVVSGNTIYF. Together with reference TRBV18 and TRBJ1-3, the CDR3 gives the full variable domain: NAGVMQNPRHLVRRRGQEARLRCSPMKGHSHVYWYRQLPEEGLKFMVYLQKENIIDESGMPKERFSAEFPKEGPSILRIQQVVRGDSAAYFCASSRDRVVSGNTIYFGEGSWLTVV.

This clone has just one count. The V and J genes are TRBV2 and TRBJ2-2, with D possibly TRBD1 on 6 matching bases. The CDR3 is 13 residues long. Between the trimmed V and J ends, which lost 5 bases and 7 bases, there was a span of 11 bases. Germline CDR1 is SNHLY and CDR2 is FYNNEI. CDR3 sequence reads: CASSNRVYGELFF. DNA for the CDR3: TGTGCCAGCAGTAACAGGGTTTACGGGGAGCTGTTTTTT.

J is TRBJ1-5 and V is TRBV5-3; D unresolved. Being an ORF, TRBV5-3 has a function that is uncertain. V was cut by 1 base and J by 5 bases, with 10 bases left in between. CDR3 size: 14 residues. The CDR3, as DNA: TGTGCCAGAAGCTTGAGGGAGGAATATCAGCCCCAGCATTTT. The encoded protein is CARSLREEYQPQHF.

This clone has only one observation. The rearrangement uses TRBV6-6 and TRBJ1-1, with D possibly TRBD1 on 6 matching bases. Between the trimmed V and J ends, which lost 5 bases and 6 bases, there was a span of 16 bases. CDR1 MNHNY and CDR2 SVGAGI come from the germline V gene (reference sequence). CDR3 size: 14 residues. CDR3 residues: CASSVGTLFPEAFF. The CDR3 region has the DNA TGTGCCAGCAGTGTCGGGACATTGTTCCCTGAAGCTTTCTTT.